This TCR beta chain was recorded in a study of CD8 T cell repertoires and HIV-1 epitope variants (dated by TCRdb to the early 2020s). At the level of the whole study: Twenty-five peptides representing autologous and known Gag and Nef epitope variants were each used to stimulate T cells in separate culture wells. For 10 days the cultures were kept in IMDM with gentamicin, and on days 3 and 7 half of the media was changed with IL-2, IL-7 and IL-15 added. A total of 83 T cell cultures were run, with each culture condition done in triplicate except for one peptide, which was done in duplicate. T cells were enriched using the EasySep Human T Cell Enrichment Kit and then co-cultured with an equal number of autologous T cell-negative cells acting as antigen-presenting cells. An aliquot of 1M T cells was saved as an uncultured baseline condition, separate from the roughly 80 T cell cultures. The control conditions were a CMV, EBV and flu peptide pool, the Ebola AY9 epitope as a negative control, and a well with no peptide. The epitopes tested were three Gag epitope families plus Nef HW9 and YT9.

TCR beta CDR3 regions were sequenced at survey depth on the immunoSEQ platform. The QIAamp DNA micro kit was used to extract genomic DNA from every cultured and uncultured CD8+ T cell population. The study's processing was this. Any sample with under 5,000 productive reads was excluded, and this exclusion removed about 6.5% of the roughly 75 cultures stimulated with HIV peptides. Sequences were trimmed to CDR3 by a MANAFEST web app, and nonproductive sequences, CDR3s under 5 amino acids, and sequences not starting with C or ending with F/W were removed. To count as antigen-specific, a clonotype had to be expanded in at least 2 of 3 replicates compared with the no-peptide control at FDR 0.01, and only within one epitope family. A frequency at least fivefold higher than in wells stimulated with peptides from other epitope families was additionally required for specific clonotypes. Imported from immuneACCESS, the table was reduced by TCRdb to in-frame sequences with V and J called. These copies leave out some clones; in studies compared against another copy, an unresolved V gene accounts for under half, and the cause of the remainder is not known. V and J calls and clone size come straight from that table; D and trimming were deduced from the DNA. Here the sample has about 7,100 clones; 60% to 70% occur a single time. Of the sample, roughly 46% falls within the top ten clones.

General conclusions and limits of the study: About 10 antigen-specific TCR beta clonotypes were identified, of which about six appeared to be cross-reactive for autologous or known escape epitope variants. The assay could identify only TCR beta chains and pointed to proliferation in response to antigen, not to T cell function or cytokine profile. About 5 clonotypes recognized the Nef KF9 family and one clonotype recognized the HW9 family, while no responses to the TAALDMSHF plasma variant were seen.

The junction carries 12 bases between V and J, which are trimmed by 1 base and 2 bases respectively. Reading the germline V gene gives CDR1 SGHVS and CDR2 FNYEAQ. The CDR3 has 16 amino acids, counting the end cysteine and phenylalanine. Only the CDR3 DNA is retained, 48 bases long and in frame from the first base. The EasySep Human CD8+ T Cell Enrichment Kit was used on day 10 to isolate CD8+ T cells from every culture. This clone was seen once. Its antigen is currently not known. The record has no base qualities; no much larger clone is one base away. This sequence originates from a male donor with HIV. Recombination connected TRBV7-6 to TRBJ2-1, with the D gene call left open. Sequences were obtained from cultured CD8+ T cells derived from PBMCs. The DNA reads TGTGCCAGCAGCTTAGTGGCGAACACCCCCTACAATGAGCAGTTCTTC. The translation is CASSLVANTPYNEQFF.